Listed below are T cell receptor beta chains from one sample, sequenced in a study of blood T cell repertoires in COVID-19. Profiled with immunoSEQ multiplex PCR; TCRdb holds only in-frame clones, not every one. The sample carries roughly 250,000 clones, roughly 80% recorded once. Material for sequencing was peripheral blood. These receptors originate from a woman aged 60-75 years with active or convalescent COVID-19. The CDR3 runs from the conserved cysteine through the conserved F or W. D genes are given only for firm matches. Some rows mark clone size as missing; the rest say once, few, many or name a class of expanded clone.

D gene: TRBD1; clone size: .; V gene: TRBV7-6; J gene: TRBJ2-1; CDR3 DNA: TGTGCCAGCAGCGCCGGGACAGGGGGATTGCTTGAGCAGTTCTTC; CDR3 protein: CASSAGTGGLLEQFF
D gene: TRBD2; clone size: .; V gene: TRBV18; J gene: TRBJ2-7; CDR3 DNA: TGTGCCAGCTCACCGGGACTAGCGGGGGTGTACGAGCAGTACTTC; CDR3 protein: CASSPGLAGVYEQYF
D gene: TRBD2; clone size: .; V gene: TRBV7-9; J gene: TRBJ2-2; CDR3 DNA: TGTGCCAGCAGCACCCCCTTTGGGCGGGGGATTGGGACCGGGGAGCTGTTTTTT; CDR3 protein: CASSTPFGRGIGTGELFF
D gene: .; clone size: .; V gene: TRBV4-3; J gene: TRBJ1-2; CDR3 DNA: TGCGCCAGCAGCCAACAAGTGGAGGACCCTGGTTACACCTTC; CDR3 protein: CASSQQVEDPGYTF
D gene: TRBD1; clone size: .; V gene: TRBV19; J gene: TRBJ1-1; CDR3 DNA: TGTGCCAGTAGTCCATTGACAGGGGCTGGCACTGAAGCTTTCTTT; CDR3 protein: CASSPLTGAGTEAFF
D gene: .; clone size: .; V gene: TRBV13; J gene: TRBJ2-7; CDR3 DNA: TGTGCCAGCAGAAGAGGGGGGGGGTCCTACGAGCAGTACTTC; CDR3 protein: CASRRGGGSYEQYF
D gene: TRBD1; clone size: .; V gene: TRBV6-5; J gene: TRBJ2-7; CDR3 DNA: TGTGCCAGCAGCCTTGACAGGGGGCTCTACGAGCAGTACTTC; CDR3 protein: CASSLDRGLYEQYF
D gene: TRBD1; clone size: .; V gene: TRBV29-1; J gene: TRBJ1-5; CDR3 DNA: TGCAGCGTCCACCCCAGGGGGACAGATAATCAGCCCCAGCATTTT; CDR3 protein: CSVHPRGTDNQPQHF
D gene: TRBD1; clone size: .; V gene: TRBV18; J gene: TRBJ2-7; CDR3 DNA: TGTGCCAGCTCACCGGGACAGGGGGCGCAGGAGCAGTACTTC; CDR3 protein: CASSPGQGAQEQYF
D gene: .; clone size: .; V gene: TRBV7-2; J gene: TRBJ2-1; CDR3 DNA: TGTGCCAGCAGCTTAGCGCTTAGCGGACCCATCTACAATGAGCAGTTCTTC; CDR3 protein: CASSLALSGPIYNEQFF
D gene: TRBD1; clone size: once; V gene: TRBV4-1; J gene: TRBJ1-4; CDR3 DNA: TGCGCCAGCAGCCCCGGACAGGGGGTCGAAAAACTGTTTTTT; CDR3 protein: CASSPGQGVEKLFF
D gene: TRBD1; clone size: .; V gene: TRBV2; J gene: TRBJ1-4; CDR3 DNA: TGTGCCAGCAGCTGGGGCACAGGGGTAGAAAAACTGTTTTTT; CDR3 protein: CASSWGTGVEKLFF
D gene: TRBD2; clone size: .; V gene: TRBV7-6; J gene: TRBJ2-5; CDR3 DNA: TGTGCCAGCAGCGGGCTAGCGGGGGGGCGTTACCAAGAGACCCAGTACTTC; CDR3 protein: CASSGLAGGRYQETQYF
D gene: TRBD1; clone size: once; V gene: TRBV2; J gene: TRBJ1-1; CDR3 DNA: TGTGCCAGCAGTGTTGTGGGACAGGGGAGCACTGAAGCTTTCTTT; CDR3 protein: CASSVVGQGSTEAFF
D gene: .; clone size: .; V gene: TRBV30; J gene: TRBJ1-2; CDR3 DNA: TGTGCCTGGAGTGTAAGCGGGATATCTAACTATGGCTACACCTTC; CDR3 protein: CAWSVSGISNYGYTF
D gene: TRBD1; clone size: .; V gene: TRBV5-5; J gene: TRBJ1-2; CDR3 DNA: TGTGCCAGCAGCTTGGGCGGACAGGGCGGCTATGGCTACACCTTC; CDR3 protein: CASSLGGQGGYGYTF
D gene: .; clone size: .; V gene: TRBV30; J gene: TRBJ1-1; CDR3 DNA: TGTGCCTGGAGTGCGTGGTACGGGATGAACACTGAAGCTTTCTTT; CDR3 protein: CAWSAWYGMNTEAFF
D gene: TRBD2; clone size: .; V gene: TRBV6-1; J gene: TRBJ2-3; CDR3 DNA: TGTGCCAGCAGTGAGACTAGCGGGGGGGCGGATACGCAGTATTTT; CDR3 protein: CASSETSGGADTQYF
D gene: TRBD1; clone size: .; V gene: TRBV14; J gene: TRBJ2-3; CDR3 DNA: TGTGCCAGCAGCCAAGCCAACAGGGGGCAAGATACGCAGTATTTT; CDR3 protein: CASSQANRGQDTQYF
D gene: .; clone size: .; V gene: TRBV7-9; J gene: TRBJ1-4; CDR3 DNA: TGTGCCAGCAGCTTATCCCGGTCGGGAGAAAAACTGTTTTTT; CDR3 protein: CASSLSRSGEKLFF
D gene: .; clone size: .; V gene: TRBV24-1; J gene: TRBJ1-2; CDR3 DNA: TGTGCCACCAGTGATTTTGGACACATCAAGTCGAAATACTATGGCTACACCTTC; CDR3 protein: CATSDFGHIKSKYYGYTF
D gene: .; clone size: .; V gene: TRBV5-1; J gene: TRBJ2-2; CDR3 DNA: TGCGCCAGCAGCTTAGGAGGGCCCACCGGGGAGCTGTTTTTT; CDR3 protein: CASSLGGPTGELFF
D gene: .; clone size: few; V gene: TRBV4-1; J gene: TRBJ1-1; CDR3 DNA: TGCGCCAGCAGCGCCGATATGGCCAAAAAAACTGAAGCTTTCTTT; CDR3 protein: CASSADMAKKTEAFF
D gene: .; clone size: .; V gene: TRBV9; J gene: TRBJ1-4; CDR3 DNA: TGTGCCAGCAGCGCAGGGGACAAGAATGAAAAACTGTTTTTT; CDR3 protein: CASSAGDKNEKLFF
D gene: .; clone size: .; V gene: TRBV6-5; J gene: TRBJ1-2; CDR3 DNA: TGTGCCAGCAGTTTACAAGCGACACGGTCTCAGGGAGGCTACACCTTC; CDR3 protein: CASSLQATRSQGGYTF
D gene: .; clone size: .; V gene: TRBV11-2; J gene: TRBJ1-6; CDR3 DNA: TGTGCCAGCACCCTTGGGCTGGGTTCACCCCTCCACTTT; CDR3 protein: CASTLGLGSPLHF
D gene: .; clone size: once; V gene: TRBV12-3/TRBV12-4; J gene: TRBJ1-2; CDR3 DNA: TGTGCCAGCAGCCGAACAGGGTATGGCTACACCTTC; CDR3 protein: CASSRTGYGYTF
D gene: TRBD1; clone size: once; V gene: TRBV3-1/TRBV3-2; J gene: TRBJ1-4; CDR3 DNA: TGTGCCAGCAGCCAGCTACAGGGGGCCCCTAATGAAAAACTGTTTTTT; CDR3 protein: CASSQLQGAPNEKLFF
D gene: .; clone size: .; V gene: TRBV18; J gene: TRBJ1-5; CDR3 DNA: TGTGCCAGCTCACCAGGGTTTCAGGATGGGCCGCCCCAGCATTTT; CDR3 protein: CASSPGFQDGPPQHF
D gene: .; clone size: .; V gene: TRBV5-1; J gene: TRBJ2-2; CDR3 DNA: TGCGCCAGCAGCTTGGTATCAGGAATAAACACCGGGGAGCTGTTTTTT; CDR3 protein: CASSLVSGINTGELFF
D gene: TRBD1; clone size: .; V gene: TRBV5-1; J gene: TRBJ2-3; CDR3 DNA: TGCGCCAGCAGCTTAGGGGGCAGTACCACAGATACGCAGTATTTT; CDR3 protein: CASSLGGSTTDTQYF
D gene: TRBD1; clone size: .; V gene: TRBV7-2; J gene: TRBJ1-5; CDR3 DNA: TGTGCCAGCAGTTTACAGGGGGCGCAGGGCAATCAGCCCCAGCATTTT; CDR3 protein: CASSLQGAQGNQPQHF
D gene: .; clone size: .; V gene: TRBV25-1; J gene: TRBJ1-2; CDR3 DNA: TGTGCCAGCAGTGAAAAACGGGGATCAGGCTACACCTTC; CDR3 protein: CASSEKRGSGYTF
D gene: .; clone size: once; V gene: TRBV3-1/TRBV3-2; J gene: TRBJ2-3; CDR3 DNA: TGTGCCAGCAGCCAAGAAGGAGCGGGCCAAACAGATACGCAGTATTTT; CDR3 protein: CASSQEGAGQTDTQYF
D gene: TRBD1; clone size: .; V gene: TRBV19; J gene: TRBJ2-1; CDR3 DNA: TGTGCCAGTAGTAAAGAACAGGGGTTAATAATGGGCAATGAGCAGTTCTTC; CDR3 protein: CASSKEQGLIMGNEQFF
D gene: TRBD2; clone size: .; V gene: TRBV3-1/TRBV3-2; J gene: TRBJ2-7; CDR3 DNA: TGTGCCAGCAGCCAGAACCCCTTTTTAGCGGGGGTCCCCTACGAGCAGTACTTC; CDR3 protein: CASSQNPFLAGVPYEQYF
D gene: .; clone size: once; V gene: TRBV7-8; J gene: TRBJ2-3; CDR3 DNA: TGTGCCAGCAGCTTAAGTTGGCAGGGTGACACAGATACGCAGTATTTT; CDR3 protein: CASSLSWQGDTDTQYF
D gene: TRBD2; clone size: .; V gene: TRBV7-2; J gene: TRBJ2-1; CDR3 DNA: TGTGCCAGCGGACTAGCGGGGAGCTCCTACAATGAGCAGTTCTTC; CDR3 protein: CASGLAGSSYNEQFF
D gene: TRBD2; clone size: .; V gene: TRBV7-2; J gene: TRBJ2-5; CDR3 DNA: TGTGCCAGCAGTGTACTAGCGGGGGGCAAACAAGAGACCCAGTACTTC; CDR3 protein: CASSVLAGGKQETQYF
D gene: .; clone size: .; V gene: TRBV3-1/TRBV3-2; J gene: TRBJ1-1; CDR3 DNA: TGTGCCAGCAGCCCCGCAGGAGGGGAAGCTTTCTTT; CDR3 protein: CASSPAGGEAFF
D gene: TRBD1; clone size: .; V gene: TRBV25-1; J gene: TRBJ1-2; CDR3 DNA: TGTGCCAGCAGGGGACAGGGGAGGGGTAACTATGGCTACACCTTC; CDR3 protein: CASRGQGRGNYGYTF
D gene: TRBD2; clone size: .; V gene: TRBV12-5; J gene: TRBJ2-1; CDR3 DNA: TGTGCTAGTGGTTTGGGACTAGCCCACAATGAGCAGTTCTTC; CDR3 protein: CASGLGLAHNEQFF
D gene: TRBD1; clone size: many; V gene: TRBV10-3; J gene: TRBJ1-1; CDR3 DNA: TGTGCCATCAGTGGATTAAATCGGGATCCCTGGGGAAGGGGGCGGATCACTGAAGCTTTCTTT; CDR3 protein: CAISGLNRDPWGRGRITEAFF
D gene: TRBD1; clone size: .; V gene: TRBV30; J gene: TRBJ1-1; CDR3 DNA: TGTGCCTGGAGTGTAGGGACAGTGAACACTGAAGCTTTCTTT; CDR3 protein: CAWSVGTVNTEAFF
D gene: TRBD1; clone size: .; V gene: TRBV7-8; J gene: TRBJ1-1; CDR3 DNA: TGTGCCAGCAGCTTCCAGGGGGACACTGAAGCTTTCTTT; CDR3 protein: CASSFQGDTEAFF
D gene: .; clone size: few; V gene: TRBV30; J gene: TRBJ1-1; CDR3 DNA: TGTGCCTGGAGTGTAGCCGGTAACAGGAACACTGAAGCTTTCTTT; CDR3 protein: CAWSVAGNRNTEAFF
D gene: .; clone size: .; V gene: TRBV12-1; J gene: TRBJ1-5; CDR3 DNA: TGTGCCAACAACTCACAGGGTCTGCCCCAGCATTTT; CDR3 protein: CANNSQGLPQHF
D gene: .; clone size: .; V gene: TRBV2; J gene: TRBJ2-5; CDR3 DNA: TGTGCCAGCATTTCGGACCGGCGGGGGACCCAGTACTTC; CDR3 protein: CASISDRRGTQYF
D gene: TRBD1; clone size: .; V gene: TRBV25-1; J gene: TRBJ1-4; CDR3 DNA: TGTGCCAGCAGTGCCGGGACAGCAGAAAAACTGTTTTTT; CDR3 protein: CASSAGTAEKLFF
D gene: TRBD1; clone size: many; V gene: TRBV5-4; J gene: TRBJ2-7; CDR3 DNA: TGTGCCAGCAGCCCAACCTCCGGGACAGTCAACCCCTCTACCTACGAGCAGTACTTC; CDR3 protein: CASSPTSGTVNPSTYEQYF
D gene: TRBD2; clone size: .; V gene: TRBV9; J gene: TRBJ2-1; CDR3 DNA: TGTGCCAGCAGCCCCCCGGGACTACAATACGATGAGCAGTTCTTC; CDR3 protein: CASSPPGLQYDEQFF
D gene: TRBD2; clone size: .; V gene: TRBV6-5; J gene: TRBJ2-1; CDR3 DNA: TGTGCCAGCAGTTACGAGCGGGGCCACTCGGATGAGCAGTTCTTC; CDR3 protein: CASSYERGHSDEQFF